These 32 T cell receptor beta chains were sequenced from one sample in a study of cytomegalovirus exposure and HLA in healthy donors. Use of 60 Vbeta and 13 Jbeta primers characterized the PCR. Sequenced by immunoSEQ multiplex PCR; TCRdb stores in-frame clones only, minus some. The data show about 120,000 clones, with approximately 74% seen just once and around 10% held by the top ten. The sequenced material came from PBMCs. The receptor source for this set is a woman aged 45 to 65 in good health and CMV-seropositive.

The sample holds a few counts of this clone. CDR3 loop: CASSAGTAFQPQHF. Written as DNA, the CDR3 is TGTGCCAGCAGTGCCGGGACAGCTTTTCAGCCCCAGCATTTT. The chain has TRBV6-5 and TRBJ1-5; 7 positions agree with TRBD1. This CDR3 has 14 residues. Trimming removed 5 bases from V and 6 bases from J; junction bases left unmatched: 7. CDR1 is MNHEY, CDR2 SVGAGI, per germline.

This clone was seen just once. The chain recombines TRBV5-5 with TRBJ2-3; possible D gene TRBD1, 5 bases. The CDR3 has 16 residues. The germline V gene has CDR1 SGHKS and CDR2 YYEKEE (reference sequence). V lost 0 bases, J lost 0 bases, and 11 bases lay in between. CDR3 coding DNA: TGTGCCAGCAGCTTGGCCACGACAGATAGCACAGATACGCAGTATTTT. Translation: CASSLATTDSTDTQYF.

V and J are TRBV7-2 and TRBJ2-1; D gene ambiguous. Germline lookup yields CDR1 SGHTA and CDR2 FQGNSA. The length of the CDR3 is 16 residues. V shed 2 bases and J shed 2 bases, with 13 bases lying between them. CDR3 DNA: TGTGCCAGCAGCTTACGAGCTTCTTCCACCTACAATGAGCAGTTCTTC. It is translated as CASSLRASSTYNEQFF.

This clone came up once. The rearrangement joins TRBV18 to TRBJ2-1; maybe TRBD2 (5 bases). The CDR3 consists of 16 residues. Germline values: CDR1 KGHSH, CDR2 LQKENI. V was clipped by 0 bases and J by 6 bases, with 15 bases between them. The CDR3 loop is CASSPPRGALGNEQFF. CDR3 sequence (DNA): TGTGCCAGCTCACCACCTCGGGGAGCCTTAGGCAATGAGCAGTTCTTC.

V is TRBV10-3 and J is TRBJ2-1; the match to TRBD2 covers 10 bases. The germline V gene has CDR1 ENHRY and CDR2 SYGVKD. Trimming cost V 10 bases and J 8 bases; bases outside gene matches: 14. The CDR3 extends over 15 amino acids. CDR3 region: CATRQTSGNWDEQFF. DNA for the CDR3: TGTGCCACCCGCCAAACTAGCGGGAACTGGGATGAGCAGTTCTTC.

J is TRBJ2-7 and V is TRBV19, with 8 bases that match TRBD2. CDR1 is LNHDA, CDR2 SQIVND, per germline (reference sequence). This CDR3 is 13 amino acids long. Losses at the gene ends were 8 bases for V and 3 bases for J; bases not matched to a gene: 6. CDR3 sequence reads: CASGREGDYEQYF. CDR3 nucleotides: TGTGCCAGTGGACGGGAGGGGGACTACGAGCAGTACTTC.

The chain is built from TRBV4-2 and TRBJ2-3, with a tentative D call TRBD2 (5 bases). The germline V and J ends were trimmed by 0 bases and 0 bases, with 19 bases remaining between them. Germline V CDR1 and CDR2: LGHNA, YNFKEQ. The CDR3 loop spans 19 amino acids. The CDR3 DNA sequence: TGTGCCAGCAGCCAAGATCCGGGAATCGAAAGTTTTAGCACAGATACGCAGTATTTT. It specifies CASSQDPGIESFSTDTQYF.

J is TRBJ2-7 and V is TRBV10-3; 9 bases line up with TRBD1. The V gene end was trimmed by 2 bases and the J gene end by 5 bases; junction bases not matched to a gene: 4. CDR1 is ENHRY, CDR2 SYGVKD, per germline. The CDR3 totals 14 residues. The CDR3 spells CAISEGTGRDEQYF. The DNA of the CDR3 is TGTGCCATCAGTGAGGGGACAGGGAGAGACGAGCAGTACTTC.

V gene TRBV29-1 combines with J gene TRBJ1-2, with 7 positions matching TRBD1. Germline lookup yields CDR1 SQVTM and CDR2 ANQGSEA. This CDR3 is built from 14 residues. V gave up 1 base and J gave up 6 bases; unmatched junction bases: 8. The CDR3 DNA reads as TGCAGCGTTGAAGTTCGACAGGGCGGTGATGGCTACACCTTC. Protein sequence: CSVEVRQGGDGYTF.

V gene TRBV19 combines with J gene TRBJ2-5; TRBD2 aligns across 8 bases. CDR3 length equals 14 residues. With 3 bases clipped from V and 5 bases from J, the junction kept 5 bases outside the gene matches. Germline V CDR1 and CDR2: LNHDA, SQIVND (reference sequence). CDR3 nucleotides: TGTGCCAGTAGTATGTCGGGGGGGGCTGAGACCCAGTACTTC. Its protein is CASSMSGGAETQYF.

J is TRBJ2-3 and V is TRBV12-5; maybe TRBD1 (5 bases). Looked up from germline, CDR1 is LGHNT and CDR2 is FRNRAP. CDR3 length equals 15 residues. V was cut by 7 bases and J by 2 bases, with 16 bases left in between. The CDR3 region is CASARDKGFTDTQYF. As DNA, the CDR3 is TGTGCTAGTGCCCGAGATAAGGGGTTCACAGATACGCAGTATTTT.

The J gene is TRBJ2-7, the V gene TRBV11-2, with TRBD2 matching over 7 bases. CDR1 and CDR2 from the germline V gene are SGHAT and FQNNGV. V lost 1 base, J lost 2 bases, and 2 bases stayed unmatched. This CDR3 contains 14 residues. The CDR3: CASSLGRGAYEQYF. CDR3 nucleotides: TGTGCCAGCAGCTTAGGTCGGGGGGCCTACGAGCAGTACTTC.

The rearrangement uses TRBV2 and TRBJ1-2; 7 bases map to TRBD1. Germline V gene data show CDR1 as SNHLY and CDR2 as FYNNEI. With 1 base clipped from V and 1 base from J, the junction kept 3 bases outside the gene matches. The CDR3 sequence is 15 residues long. The CDR3 is CASSEEDRYNYGYTF. The CDR3 region has the DNA TGTGCCAGCAGTGAAGAGGACAGGTATAACTATGGCTACACCTTC. The full variable domain, in which reference TRBV2 and TRBJ1-2 provide the parts outside the CDR3, is EPEVTQTPSHQVTQMGQEVILRCVPISNHLYFYWYRQILGQKVEFLVSFYNNEISEKSEIFDDQFSVERPDGSNFTLKIRSTKLEDSAMYFCASSEEDRYNYGYTFGSGTRLTVV.

The rearrangement joins TRBV10-3 to TRBJ2-2, with D possibly matching TRBD1 (5 bases). The V and J ends lost 3 bases and 2 bases respectively, with 13 bases between them. CDR3 length equals 16 residues. Germline CDR1 and CDR2: ENHRY and SYGVKD. In DNA form, the CDR3 reads TGTGCCATCAGTGACCACTTGGACACCAACACCGGGGAGCTGTTTTTT. This translates into CAISDHLDTNTGELFF.

The gene calls are TRBV28 and TRBJ1-1; TRBD1 matches 10 bases. The CDR3 loop spans 19 amino acids. Losses at the gene ends were 4 bases for V and 0 bases for J; bases not matched to a gene: 14. Germline V CDR1 and CDR2: MDHEN, SYDVKM. In DNA form, the CDR3 reads TGTGCCAGCAGTTCCGGGACAGGGGATGGCGGGGTAATGAACACTGAAGCTTTCTTT. This codes for CASSSGTGDGGVMNTEAFF.

The chain links TRBV7-2 to TRBJ2-7, with 15 nucleotides matching TRBD2. In germline, CDR1 is SGHTA, CDR2 FQGNSA. The ends lost 5 bases at V and 3 bases at J; junction bases unmatched: 5. The CDR3 spans 16 residues. The CDR3 reads CASSIGTSGGFYEQYF. The CDR3 DNA sequence: TGTGCCAGCAGCATAGGGACTAGCGGGGGGTTCTACGAGCAGTACTTC.

In its sample, this clone was seen a few times. The J gene is TRBJ2-5, the V gene TRBV10-1, with D possibly matching TRBD2 (6 bases). CDR1 WNHNN and CDR2 SYGVQD come from the germline V gene (reference sequence). Trimming stripped 3 bases from V and 1 base from J, with 9 bases between. This CDR3 contains 14 residues. The CDR3 DNA sequence: TGCGCCAGCAGTGAAACCGGGAGCCAAGAGACCCAGTACTTC. It specifies CASSETGSQETQYF.

In DNA, the CDR3 is TGCGCCAGCAGCGCCGGGACTAGCTCACAAGAGACCCAGTACTTC. It specifies CASSAGTSSQETQYF. The chain couples TRBV5-1 to TRBJ2-5; TRBD2 agrees at 9 bases. The CDR3 covers 15 residues. Germline CDR1 reads SGHRS; CDR2 reads YFSETQ. V shed 4 bases, J shed 2 bases, and the junction held 6 bases outside the gene matches.

This clone has more than one count but fewer than ten. This chain links TRBV6-4 with TRBJ1-1; D uncertain. V dropped 4 bases and J dropped 3 bases, with 9 bases sitting between them. The CDR3 spans 13 residues. Germline CDR1 MRHNA, CDR2 SNTAGT. The CDR3 spells CASSVSVDTEAFF. Written as DNA, the CDR3 is TGTGCCAGCAGTGTTTCGGTGGACACTGAAGCTTTCTTT.

The chain joins TRBV7-8 to TRBJ1-1; 9 bases align to TRBD1. There are 18 residues in the CDR3. Per the germline V gene, CDR1 is SGHVS and CDR2 is FQNEAQ. V dropped 6 bases and J dropped 3; count of bases not matched to a gene: 17. DNA of the CDR3: TGTGCCAGCAGATCGGCTACAGGGGGCGCGGCGAGGGACACTGAAGCTTTCTTT. Protein sequence: CASRSATGGAARDTEAFF.

This rearrangement joins TRBV4-3 to TRBJ1-1, with 7 bases matching TRBD1. Trimming at V came to 1 base and at J to 4 bases, leaving 0 bases not matched to a gene. Germline lookup yields CDR1 LGHNA and CDR2 YSLEER. The CDR3 spans 13 residues. The CDR3 DNA follows: TGCGCCAGCAGCCAAGGACAGGGCACTGAAGCTTTCTTT. Translated: CASSQGQGTEAFF.

The chain joins TRBV30 to TRBJ1-2; no clear D gene. Germline loops: CDR1 GTSNPN, CDR2 SVGIG (reference sequence). Trimming removed 4 bases from V and 0 bases from J, with 3 bases in between. The CDR3 runs 11 residues. The CDR3 nucleotides read TGTGCCTGGACAGCTAACTATGGCTACACCTTC. It encodes CAWTANYGYTF. Based on the CDR3 plus reference TRBV30 and TRBJ1-2, the full variable domain is SQTIHQWPATLVQPVGSPLSLECTVEGTSNPNLYWYRQAAGRGLQLLFYSVGIGQISSEVPQNLSASRPQDRQFILSSKKLLLSDSGFYLCAWTANYGYTFGSGTRLTVV.

V usage is TRBV4-3 and J usage is TRBJ1-2, with 12 bases that match TRBD1. CDR3 length: 15 residues. The germline V gene has CDR1 LGHNA and CDR2 YSLEER. V shed 1 base, J shed 5 bases, and the junction held 2 bases outside the gene matches. The CDR3, as DNA: TGCGCCAGCAGCCAAGGGGACAGGGGGCTATATGGCTACACCTTC. Translation: CASSQGDRGLYGYTF.

This rearrangement joins TRBV14 to TRBJ1-1; a weak D match, TRBD1 (5 bases). Trimming took 2 bases from V and 1 from J, leaving 8 bases between them. CDR1 is SGHDN, CDR2 FVKESK, per germline. The CDR3 sequence is 14 residues long. As DNA, the CDR3 is TGTGCCAGCAGCCAATGGGGGGGGAACACTGAAGCTTTCTTT. Its translation: CASSQWGGNTEAFF. The full variable domain, completed using reference TRBV14 and TRBJ1-1, is EAGVTQFPSHSVIEKGQTVTLRCDPISGHDNLYWYRRVMGKEIKFLLHFVKESKQDESGMPNNRFLAERTGGTYSTLKVQPAELEDSGVYFCASSQWGGNTEAFFGQGTRLTVV.

The V call is TRBV6-1, the J call TRBJ1-5; D remains ambiguous. The V end was cut by 2 bases, the J end by 12 bases, with 8 bases between. The germline CDR1 and CDR2 sequences are MNHNS and SASEGT. This CDR3 spans 11 amino acids. CDR3 loop: CASSEYPFQHF. The CDR3 DNA reads TGTGCCAGCAGTGAATATCCCTTCCAGCATTTT.

This chain joins TRBV11-2 and TRBJ2-3; D might be TRBD2 (5 bases). This CDR3 spans 12 amino acids. With 5 bases removed from V and 10 bases from J, the gap between germline ends came to 13 bases. The germline CDR1 and CDR2 sequences are SGHAT and FQNNGV. CDR3 coding DNA: TGTGCCAGCAGCCAAGGCGCGGGCGCGCAGTATTTT. As protein: CASSQGAGAQYF.

This clone turned up a few times. The chain carries TRBV29-1 and TRBJ1-4; D gene ambiguous. This CDR3 is built from 13 residues. Germline V gene lookup returns CDR1 SQVTM and CDR2 ANQGSEA. The V end lost 4 bases, the J end lost 4 bases, and 10 bases lay between the germline ends. DNA of the CDR3: TGCAGCGTTGGAAACAGTCATAATGAAAAACTGTTTTTT. Amino acid sequence: CSVGNSHNEKLFF.

As regards this clone: Other DNA sequences from this sample encode an identical CDR3 as well. V gene TRBV18 combines with J gene TRBJ2-7; the match to TRBD1 covers 8 bases. CDR1 and CDR2 from the germline V gene are KGHSH and LQKENI. This CDR3 has 14 amino acids. The ends lost 3 bases at V and 1 base at J; junction bases unmatched: 2. The CDR3 DNA sequence: TGTGCCAGCTCACCGAGACAGGGGTCCTACGAGCAGTACTTC. Encoded protein: CASSPRQGSYEQYF.

The chain is built from TRBV10-3 and TRBJ1-1, with 8 bases fitting TRBD1. CDR1 is ENHRY and CDR2 is SYGVKD in the germline V gene. V lost 5 bases, J lost 0 bases, and 5 bases stayed unmatched. The CDR3 totals 15 residues. CDR3 amino acids: CAISPTGDMNTEAFF. CDR3 DNA sequence: TGTGCCATCAGTCCGACAGGGGACATGAACACTGAAGCTTTCTTT.

The chain recombines TRBV7-3 with TRBJ1-4; the match to TRBD1 covers 8 bases. The V gene's germline CDR1 is SGHTA and CDR2 FQGTGA. V gave up 3 bases and J gave up 6 bases; unmatched junction bases: 3. The CDR3 runs 14 residues. CDR3 nucleotide sequence: TGTGCCAGCAGCTTGGACAGGGTGGATGAAAAACTGTTTTTT. Amino acids: CASSLDRVDEKLFF. Full variable domain (missing parts from reference TRBV7-3 and TRBJ1-4): GAGVSQTPSNKVTEKGKYVELRCDPISGHTALYWYRQSLGQGPEFLIYFQGTGAADDSGLPNDRFFAVRPEGSVSTLKIQRTERGDSAVYLCASSLDRVDEKLFFGSGTQLSVL.

V is TRBV2 and J is TRBJ1-4, with 8 bases lining up with TRBD1. V was clipped by 4 bases and J by 8 bases; unmatched bases: 12. This CDR3 spans 16 amino acids. Germline V gene lookup returns CDR1 SNHLY and CDR2 FYNNEI. The CDR3 DNA sequence: TGTGCCAGCAGTGGGGGACAGGCCGTCCGGCAGGAAAAACTGTTTTTT. Its protein product is CASSGGQAVRQEKLFF.

This sequence joins TRBV19 and TRBJ1-6, with TRBD1 identical over 8 bases. Germline V gene sequence: CDR1 LNHDA, CDR2 SQIVND (reference sequence). With 5 bases clipped from V and 10 bases from J, the junction kept 13 bases outside the gene matches. This CDR3 spans 16 amino acids. CDR3: CASSPLSTGDLSPLHF. The CDR3 nucleotides read TGTGCCAGTAGTCCCCTATCGACAGGGGATCTATCACCCCTCCACTTT.